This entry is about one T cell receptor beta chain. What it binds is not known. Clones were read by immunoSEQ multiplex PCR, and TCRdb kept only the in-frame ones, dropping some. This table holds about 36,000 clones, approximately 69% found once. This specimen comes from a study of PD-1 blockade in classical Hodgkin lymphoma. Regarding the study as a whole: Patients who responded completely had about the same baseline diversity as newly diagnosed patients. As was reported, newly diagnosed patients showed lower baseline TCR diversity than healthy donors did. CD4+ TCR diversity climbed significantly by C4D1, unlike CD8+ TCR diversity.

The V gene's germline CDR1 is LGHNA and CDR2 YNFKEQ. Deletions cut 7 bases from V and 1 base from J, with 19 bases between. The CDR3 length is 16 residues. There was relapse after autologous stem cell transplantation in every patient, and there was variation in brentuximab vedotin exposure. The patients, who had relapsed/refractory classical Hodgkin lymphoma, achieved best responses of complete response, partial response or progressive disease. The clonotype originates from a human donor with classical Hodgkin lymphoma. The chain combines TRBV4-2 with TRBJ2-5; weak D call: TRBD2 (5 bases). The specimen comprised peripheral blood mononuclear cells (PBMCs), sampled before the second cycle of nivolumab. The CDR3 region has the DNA TGTGCCAGCAAACAAAATTTTGGACTTACCCAAGAGACCCAGTACTTC. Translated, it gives CASKQNFGLTQETQYF.